Listed below are T cell receptor beta chains from one sample, sequenced in a study of PD-1 blockade in mismatch repair-deficient tumors. Repertoires were generated with immunoSEQ multiplex PCR, while TCRdb's copy carries only in-frame clones and drops some. The sample contains tens of thousands of clones, roughly 80% of which appear only once. The sequencing here drew on peripheral blood, taken 44 weeks after starting pembrolizumab. All receptors derive from an adult with mismatch repair-deficient cancer. Both conserved end residues are part of each CDR3. The D gene is left open where the match is weak. Size is omitted from some rows. Given values are once, few, many or a class for expanded clones.

v_gene	d_gene	abundance	j_gene	CDR3aa	CDR3nt
TRBV25-1	TRBD1	-	TRBJ2-2	CASSFGWTGNTGELFF	TGTGCCAGCAGCTTTGGTTGGACAGGGAACACCGGGGAGCTGTTTTTT
TRBV5-4	TRBD2	once	TRBJ2-7	CASSLFSGGYNEQYF	TGTGCCAGCAGCTTGTTTTCGGGAGGGTACAACGAGCAGTACTTC
TRBV2	-	-	TRBJ1-5	CASTPPGLGNQPQHF	TGTGCCAGCACCCCCCCCGGGCTTGGGAATCAGCCCCAGCATTTT
TRBV2	-	-	TRBJ2-1	CASSLLVYNEQFF	TGTGCCAGCAGTTTACTAGTCTACAATGAGCAGTTCTTC
TRBV6-6	-	few	TRBJ1-2	CASSYSHRDEGGYTF	TGTGCCAGCAGTTACTCGCACAGGGATGAGGGTGGCTACACCTTC
TRBV30	-	-	TRBJ1-1	CAWSEETQNTEAFF	TGTGCCTGGAGTGAGGAGACACAGAACACTGAAGCTTTCTTT
TRBV12-5	-	few	TRBJ2-7	CASGRDISYEQYF	TGTGCTAGTGGTAGGGACATCTCCTACGAGCAGTACTTC
TRBV5-1	-	-	TRBJ2-5	CASTTTPDQETQYF	TGCGCCAGCACGACGACACCCGACCAAGAGACCCAGTACTTC
TRBV7-3	-	few	TRBJ2-1	CASSVTGNVNEQFF	TGTGCCAGCAGCGTCACAGGGAATGTCAATGAGCAGTTCTTC
TRBV29-1	TRBD2	-	TRBJ2-1	CSAGLARDEQFF	TGCAGCGCCGGACTAGCCCGGGACGAGCAGTTCTTC
TRBV10-1	TRBD2	-	TRBJ2-7	CASSLGTSDYEQYF	TGCGCCAGCAGTTTGGGGACTAGCGACTACGAGCAGTACTTC
TRBV5-1	-	-	TRBJ1-1	CASRFGELGTEAFF	TGCGCCAGCAGGTTTGGGGAGTTGGGCACTGAAGCTTTCTTT
TRBV28	-	-	TRBJ1-2	CASRIGGTGGYTF	TGTGCCAGCAGGATAGGGGGAACGGGGGGCTACACCTTC
TRBV7-2	-	-	TRBJ2-3	CASSEDYYSTDTQYF	TGTGCCAGCAGCGAGGACTACTACAGCACAGATACGCAGTATTTT
TRBV9	TRBD1	-	TRBJ2-3	CASSATLQGAGSDTQYF	TGTGCCAGCAGCGCTACGCTACAGGGGGCCGGATCAGATACGCAGTATTTT
TRBV6-5	TRBD1	once	TRBJ1-2	CASRSQGLTNYGYTF	TGTGCCAGCAGATCACAGGGGCTAACTAACTATGGCTACACCTTC
TRBV18	TRBD2	-	TRBJ2-1	CASSPTTSGRNEQFF	TGTGCCAGCTCACCAACGACTAGCGGGAGGAATGAGCAGTTCTTC
TRBV19	TRBD1	-	TRBJ2-1	CASSITGGSGQFF	TGTGCCAGTAGTATTACAGGGGGCTCCGGGCAGTTCTTC
TRBV5-6	-	-	TRBJ2-3	CASSDPRRMSTDTQYF	TGTGCCAGCAGCGACCCTCGCCGTATGAGCACAGATACGCAGTATTTT
TRBV6-5	-	-	TRBJ1-1	CASSGGTEAFF	TGTGCCAGCTCGGGAGGTACTGAAGCTTTCTTT
TRBV9	TRBD1	-	TRBJ1-2	CASSVPRGATGPNYGYTF	TGTGCCAGCAGCGTACCACGTGGGGCGACAGGGCCTAACTATGGCTACACCTTC
TRBV7-7	-	-	TRBJ2-3	CASSLRRDSDTQYF	TGTGCTAGCAGCTTACGCAGGGACTCAGATACGCAGTATTTT
TRBV19	TRBD1	-	TRBJ1-6	CASRTGARSYNSPLHF	TGTGCCAGTAGGACAGGGGCTCGCTCCTATAATTCACCCCTCCACTTT
TRBV11-1	TRBD1	-	TRBJ1-1	CASTPFRGQGTEAFF	TGTGCCAGCACTCCCTTCAGGGGACAGGGCACTGAAGCTTTCTTT
TRBV7-2	TRBD2	-	TRBJ2-2	CASTPLAGFTGELFF	TGTGCCAGCACCCCGCTAGCGGGATTCACCGGGGAGCTGTTTTTT
TRBV5-1	TRBD1	-	TRBJ2-1	CASTPWWTGGNEQFF	TGCGCCAGCACCCCCTGGTGGACAGGGGGCAATGAGCAGTTCTTC
TRBV27	-	-	TRBJ2-3	CASSLWRTSTDTQYF	TGTGCCAGCAGTTTATGGAGGACCAGCACAGATACGCAGTATTTT
TRBV18	TRBD2	-	TRBJ2-7	CASSPLAGGHAYEQYF	TGTGCCAGCTCACCCTTAGCGGGAGGGCACGCCTACGAGCAGTACTTC
TRBV15	-	-	TRBJ2-2	CATSRGGEFAGELFF	TGTGCCACCAGCCGGGGCGGCGAATTCGCCGGGGAGCTGTTTTTT
TRBV7-2	-	-	TRBJ2-7	CASSSSTKDYEQYF	TGTGCCAGCAGCTCCTCGACAAAAGACTACGAGCAGTACTTC
TRBV5-6	TRBD2	-	TRBJ2-1	CASRNFLAGENNEQFF	TGTGCCAGCAGAAATTTCCTAGCGGGAGAAAATAATGAGCAGTTCTTC
TRBV7-9	TRBD1	-	TRBJ2-7	CASSYRQGQQYF	TGTGCCAGCAGCTACCGACAGGGGCAGCAGTACTTC
TRBV19	-	-	TRBJ2-7	CASSETEYYEQYF	TGTGCCAGTAGTGAGACAGAATACTACGAGCAGTACTTC
TRBV5-4	-	-	TRBJ2-2	CASSLYMGRPNTGELFF	TGTGCCAGCAGCTTATATATGGGCAGGCCGAACACCGGGGAGCTGTTTTTT
TRBV2	-	-	TRBJ2-5	CASSEPQVQETQYF	TGTGCCAGCAGTGAACCGCAAGTCCAAGAGACCCAGTACTTC
TRBV6-5	-	-	TRBJ2-7	CASSYTSNSYEQYF	TGTGCCAGCAGTTACACTAGCAACTCCTACGAGCAGTACTTC
TRBV5-4	TRBD1	once	TRBJ2-7	CASSWNRGLLTEQYF	TGTGCCAGCAGCTGGAACAGGGGGCTCCTGACCGAGCAGTACTTC